Each of the 6 T cell receptor beta chains below was sequenced from the same sample in a study of blood T cells in healthy people across ages. For the second PCR, which ran for roughly 6 to 12 cycles, a sample-barcoded 5' primer and a J-beta primer mix were used. TCRdb processed the 5' RACE reads anew with MiXCR; each CDR3 protein has one entry. The sample holds some 760,000 distinct CDR3 sequences, approximately 25% seen once. Another study also made use of these data, one on T cells of mothers and their children.

What was sequenced was blood. The receptor source for this set is a boy aged 10-17 years in good health.

The chain carries TRBV29-1 and TRBJ1-2; D is unresolved. This CDR3 region has 13 residues. Per the germline V gene, CDR1 is SQVTM and CDR2 is ANQGSEA. Trimming removed 6 bases from V and 8 bases from J, with 19 bases in between. The CDR3 DNA follows: TGCAGCGTGGACCTAGACCGCAAGGCGGGCTACACCTTC. Its protein is CSVDLDRKAGYTF. The whole variable domain, remainder taken from reference TRBV29-1 and TRBJ1-2, is SAVISQKPSRDICQRGTSLTIQCQVDSQVTMMFWYRQQPGQSLTLIATANQGSEATYESGFVIDKFPISRPNLTFSTLTVSNMSPEDSSIYLCSVDLDRKAGYTFGSGTRLTVV.

The chain joins TRBV29-1 to TRBJ1-2; TRBD1 matches 10 bases. Germline V lookup: CDR1 SQVTM, CDR2 ANQGSEA. The CDR3 totals 15 residues. V trimming: 7 bases; J trimming: 4 bases; junction bases outside the gene matches: 12. CDR3 sequence reads: CSAEGLGQGGYGYTF. CDR3 coding DNA: TGCAGCGCCGAGGGCTTAGGACAGGGGGGCTATGGCTACACCTTC.

The rearrangement joins TRBV9 to TRBJ2-7; tentatively, D is TRBD1 (6 bases). This CDR3 comprises 16 residues. Germline lookup yields CDR1 SGDLS and CDR2 YYNGEE. The V and J ends lost 4 bases and 3 bases respectively, with 20 bases between them. The CDR3 loop is CASSPGTSSPYYEQYF. The CDR3 DNA sequence: TGTGCCAGCAGCCCCGGGACATCCTCCCCCTACTACGAGCAGTACTTC.

This chain uses TRBV7-9 with TRBJ1-4; no definite D call. Trimming pared 5 bases from V and 16 bases from J, leaving 14 bases between. CDR3 length: 11 residues. Per the germline V gene, CDR1 is SEHNR and CDR2 is FQNEAQ (reference sequence). CDR3 region: CASSLTDRTFF. The CDR3 DNA reads as TGTGCCAGCAGCCTGACGGACCGTACGTTTTTT. The full variable domain, in which reference TRBV7-9 and TRBJ1-4 provide the parts outside the CDR3, is DTGVSQNPRHKITKRGQNVTFRCDPISEHNRLYWYRQTLGQGPEFLTYFQNEAQLEKSRLLSDRFSAERPKGSFSTLEIQRTEQGDSAMYLCASSLTDRTFFGSGTQLSVL.

V usage is TRBV29-1 and J usage is TRBJ2-1, with D tentatively TRBD1 (6 bases). There are 14 residues in the CDR3. CDR1 SQVTM and CDR2 ANQGSEA come from the germline V gene. V was trimmed by 5 bases and J by 6 bases, leaving 17 bases between them. The DNA for the CDR3 is TGCAGCGTTACCCCACAGGGCAAGATCAATGAGCAGTTCTTC. Its protein product is CSVTPQGKINEQFF.

A few counts support this clonotype. This chain connects TRBV7-6 to TRBJ2-7; D unresolved. Germline CDR1 is SGHVS and CDR2 is FNYEAQ. The germline V and J ends were trimmed by 6 bases and 2 bases, with 11 bases remaining between them. The CDR3 is 13 residues long. The chain's CDR3 is CASSPKGTYEQYF. As DNA, the CDR3 is TGTGCCAGCAGTCCCAAAGGGACCTACGAGCAGTACTTC.